This T cell receptor beta chain was identified during a study of shared clonotypes between healthy human individuals (dated by TCRdb to between 2020 and 2021). About the investigation overall: The cohort comprised a couple of women and a few men aged 18 to 49 years. For each donor, CD4 naive and CD4 memory were each given three plates, CD8 naive was given two plates, and CD8 memory was given one plate. Blood TCR repertoires of several healthy adults were deeply sequenced to estimate repertoire size and the extent of clonotype sharing between individuals. To increase sequencing depth and limit assay-specific biases, TCR repertoire library preparation and sequencing were carried out by different laboratories using diverse techniques. Each donor's leukapheresis produced roughly between about 0.9 and 9.5 billion PBMCs.

TCR CDR3 regions were amplified from genomic DNA by multiplex PCR using the deep immunoSEQ assay. For each cell subset, the extracted genomic DNA was distributed evenly across all wells of several immunoSEQ 96-well plates, and each plate served as one replicate. For sorted subsets, 200 ng of genomic DNA, equivalent to about 30,000 T cell genomes, went into each replicate PCR. Purified libraries were quantified with a Qubit 3.0 fluorometer, sized on a Bioanalyzer 2100, and re-quantified with the KAPA Library Quantification kit. Every immunoSEQ 96-well plate was sequenced on a separate single-read 150-cycle Illumina NextSeq 550 flow cell. Per the original workflow: Because only junctional sequences without quality scores were contained in the immunoSEQ output, filtering matching that applied to full-length reads could not be performed. To assign V/J genes and CDR3, sequences were annotated against IMGT germline references using PyIR, a Python wrapper for IgBLAST v1.9. Reads were removed for weak V/J assignments (E-value above 1e-6), missing CDR3, stop codons, out-of-frame junctions, or ambiguous translated residues. V3J clonotypes were defined as sequences sharing the same inferred V gene, J gene, and CDR3 amino acid sequence. The percentage overlap between two repertoires was calculated by dividing the number of shared unique clonotypes by the size of the smaller repertoire. Richness of each repertoire was evaluated using RTK rarefaction, the Chao1 estimator, and Recon v2.1 estimates of unobserved clonotypes. For all TCRbeta clonotypes obtained by the gDNA method from several donors, generation probabilities were computed with OLGA. TCRdb obtained this table from immuneACCESS and retained in-frame rearrangements with V and J assigned. These tables miss some clones; where compared with another copy, unresolved V genes account for less than half of the shortfall, and the remainder is unexplained. From that table come the V and J calls and clone size; the DNA was used to work out D and trimming. In all, the sample holds about 1,900,000 clones, and about 95% of those were seen once. The ten largest clones add up to 1% to 1.5% of the sample.

CD8 naive samples were CD45RO-negative cells positively selected for CCR7, giving a CD45RA+CCR7+ population that excluded TemRA cells. The donors were healthy, HIV-negative adults who had no recently reported acute infections or vaccinations. All donors were Caucasian adults living in Nashville, Tennessee, USA. After blood collection by leukapheresis, PBMCs were isolated using Ficoll-Histopaque density gradient centrifugation and then cryopreserved in the vapor phase of liquid nitrogen. Purity and quantity of every magnetically sorted T cell population were checked by analytical flow cytometry. Each sorted fraction had its genomic DNA isolated and then quantified by UV absorbance on a Nanodrop 2000c. In regard to this clone: This clone's antigen is unknown. Nothing much larger sits one base from this clone, and base qualities are not available.

V is clipped by 5 bases and J by 0 bases, and the sequence between their germline boundaries is 11 bases long. CDR1 and CDR2, per the germline V gene, are SGHTA and FQGNSA. Its CDR3 holds 16 amino acids, cysteine through phenylalanine. Solely the CDR3 DNA is kept, with 48 bases framed from the first base. What the authors observed across the whole study: Pairwise subsampling indicated that sequencing depth was expected to affect the degree of clonotype sharing among donors. When four donors were compared, the shared fraction of clonotypes was 5% to 6.5% for naive CD4, approximately 3.5% for naive CD8, 2% to 2.5% for memory CD4, and roughly 0.43% for memory CD8. Clonotypes shared by all four sorted-subset donors showed higher generation probabilities than non-shared clonotypes. Incomplete sequencing was indicated by rarefaction of sorted-subset datasets, despite the large sequencing depth. Estimated clonotype richness was generally larger for naive than for memory subsets. Only blood was sampled, and tissue TCR repertoires likely differ from those in blood. Because the study included only a small number of donors, the genetic and exposure-history diversity represented was limited.

The receptor was isolated from a man younger than 30 in good health. The specimen was naive CD8+ T cells sorted from blood. The sample's cell subset or site label is to be understood as: CD45RA+CCR7+. The chain couples TRBV7-2 to TRBJ1-6, with no confident D gene call. The CDR3 has the sequence CASSATGSSYNSPLHF. The nucleotide sequence is given as TGTGCCAGCAGCGCGACGGGGAGCTCCTATAATTCACCCCTCCACTTT.